The 32 T cell receptor beta chains below come from one sample, sequenced in a study of blood T cell repertoires in COVID-19. Clones were read by immunoSEQ multiplex PCR, and TCRdb kept only the in-frame ones, dropping some. The table has 50,000 to 70,000 clones, approximately 79% seen once. Input material: peripheral blood. The receptors were sampled from a man in his 60s with acute or convalescent COVID-19.

V is TRBV21-1 and J is TRBJ2-3; the table's D call of TRBD2 was not tested on the DNA. TRBV21-1 is annotated as a pseudogene. The CDR3 has 16 amino acids. This chain's CDR3 is CASSAREGLSADTQYF. The CDR3 DNA follows: TGTGCCAGCAGCGCCCGAGAGGGACTTTCCGCCGATACGCAGTATTTT.

The chain has TRBV6-4 and TRBJ1-2; 9 nucleotides align to TRBD1. The CDR3 extends over 14 amino acids. The germline CDR1 and CDR2 sequences are MRHNA and SNTAGT. J gave up 3 bases and V 6 bases, and 5 bases lay outside the gene matches. For the CDR3, the DNA is TGTGCCAGCAGGAGAACAGGGGGCGACTATGGCTACACCTTC. Translation gives CASRRTGGDYGYTF.

The chain joins TRBV21-1 to TRBJ1-1; the D segment call TRBD1 is taken from the table without a DNA check. TRBV21-1 is recorded as a pseudogene. The CDR3 is made up of 15 amino acids. DNA for the CDR3: TGTGCCAGCAGCACCCAGACAGTTTTGAACACTGAAGCTTTCTTT. Translated: CASSTQTVLNTEAFF.

The chain links TRBV9 to TRBJ1-2; possibly TRBD1 for D (6 bases). Trimming pared 6 bases from V and 8 bases from J, leaving 17 bases between. Germline values: CDR1 SGDLS, CDR2 YYNGEE. This CDR3 has 13 amino acids. In DNA, the CDR3 is TGTGCCAGCACCGCAAGGGGGACGGGCGGCTACACCTTC. Translated: CASTARGTGGYTF.

The gene calls are TRBV19 and TRBJ1-1; the match to TRBD1 covers 8 bases. This CDR3 spans 15 amino acids. With 7 bases clipped from V and 4 bases from J, the junction kept 11 bases outside the gene matches. CDR1 and CDR2 from the germline V gene are LNHDA and SQIVND (reference sequence). CDR3 coding DNA: TGTGCCAGTAAACTCGGTGGACAGGGACTCACTGAAGCTTTCTTT. Translation gives CASKLGGQGLTEAFF.

This clone was found once. CDR3 DNA sequence: TGTGCCACCCGACCAGGACAGGACTACTACGAGCAGTACTTC. Its translation is CATRPGQDYYEQYF. The chain uses TRBV6-5 and TRBJ2-7, with D maybe TRBD1 (7 bases). Trimming took 10 bases from V and 3 from J, leaving 19 bases between them. This CDR3 is built from 14 residues. Germline assignment: CDR1 MNHEY and CDR2 SVGAGI.

This rearrangement joins TRBV29-1 to TRBJ2-1; 7 positions match TRBD1. Germline values: CDR1 SQVTM, CDR2 ANQGSEA. CDR3 length: 16 residues. V gave up 3 bases and J gave up 0 bases; unmatched junction bases: 8. CDR3 nucleotides: TGCAGCGTTGAGGGACAGTCTAAGAGCTCCTACAATGAGCAGTTCTTC. Translating it yields CSVEGQSKSSYNEQFF.

The chain employs TRBV5-6 and TRBJ1-4; D uncertain. This CDR3 region has 15 residues. Per the germline V gene, CDR1 is SGHDT and CDR2 is YYEEEE. V was trimmed by 2 bases and J by 0 bases, leaving 8 bases between them. This CDR3 is CASSLGGPTNEKLFF. DNA of the CDR3: TGTGCCAGCAGCTTAGGAGGGCCAACTAATGAAAAACTGTTTTTT. Full variable domain (remainder filled in from reference TRBV5-6 and TRBJ1-4): DAGVTQSPTHLIKTRGQQVTLRCSPKSGHDTVSWYQQALGQGPQFIFQYYEEEERQRGNFPDRFSGHQFPNYSSELNVNALLLGDSALYLCASSLGGPTNEKLFFGSGTQLSVL.

The V and J genes are TRBV6-5 and TRBJ1-6, with a possible D match to TRBD1 (5 bases). The germline V and J ends were trimmed by 2 bases and 8 bases, with 7 bases remaining between them. Germline loops: CDR1 MNHEY, CDR2 SVGAGI. The CDR3 is 13 residues long. The CDR3 DNA is TGTGCCAGCAGTTACAGGGGTGATTCACCCCTCCACTTT. This codes for CASSYRGDSPLHF.

The J gene is TRBJ2-1, the V gene TRBV2; 10 bases line up with TRBD2. After removal of 6 bases from V and 7 bases from J, the junction contained 9 bases not matched to a gene. This CDR3 has 15 amino acids. Germline V gene sequence: CDR1 SNHLY, CDR2 FYNNEI. CDR3 DNA sequence: TGTGCCAGCAGCGCTACTAGCGGGGTGGGTAATGAGCAGTTCTTC. Residues: CASSATSGVGNEQFF.

This clone was seen a handful of times. The V gene is TRBV29-1, the J gene TRBJ2-1, with D perhaps TRBD2 (5 bases). The CDR3 totals 14 residues. Germline assignment: CDR1 SQVTM and CDR2 ANQGSEA. The V end was cut by 4 bases, the J end by 5 bases, with 15 bases between. Written as DNA, the CDR3 is TGCAGCGTTGGTGGGAGAGGCACACACAATGAGCAGTTCTTC. As protein: CSVGGRGTHNEQFF.

The chain employs TRBV7-6 and TRBJ1-6, with TRBD1 as a possible D gene (5 bases). The CDR3 loop spans 16 amino acids. The ends were cut back, 5 bases at V and 7 bases at J, with 18 bases in the middle. Germline CDR1 reads SGHVS; CDR2 reads FNYEAQ. The CDR3 nucleotides read TGTGCCAGCAGCCCCGGGGGAGGGGTAATGAATTCACCCCTCCACTTT. Protein: CASSPGGGVMNSPLHF.

The chain is built from TRBV9 and TRBJ2-3, with 10 bases matching TRBD2. V lost 4 bases to trimming and J lost 6 bases; unmatched junction nucleotides: 14. Germline V gene sequence: CDR1 SGDLS, CDR2 YYNGEE. CDR3 length: 17 amino acids. As DNA, the CDR3 is TGTGCCAGCAGCTCATTTCGAACCGGGACTAGCGTGGATACGCAGTATTTT. Its translation is CASSSFRTGTSVDTQYF.

The table lists this clone with a count of one. This chain connects TRBV30 to TRBJ1-6; TRBD1 matches 7 bases. Trimming took 0 bases from V and 4 from J; bases not matched to a gene: 12. Per germline, CDR1 GTSNPN and CDR2 SVGIG (reference sequence). CDR3 length: 18 residues. The CDR3 region has the DNA TGTGCCTGGAGTGTGCCCCCCCACTCGACAGGGTATAATTCACCCCTCCACTTT. Protein: CAWSVPPHSTGYNSPLHF.

This chain connects TRBV28 to TRBJ1-5; TRBD1 is a possible D gene (5 bases). CDR1 is MDHEN and CDR2 is SYDVKM in the germline V gene. This CDR3 region has 13 residues. V dropped 5 bases and J dropped 6 bases, with 11 bases sitting between them. The CDR3 coding sequence is TGTGCCAGCAGTCCGTTCGGGGGTCAGCCCCAGCATTTT. Protein product: CASSPFGGQPQHF.

There are a few counts of this clone. This chain links TRBV6-4 with TRBJ2-1, with 12 bases fitting TRBD2. The trim removed 6 bases at V and 5 bases at J, leaving 5 bases unmatched. Germline CDR1 reads MRHNA; CDR2 reads SNTAGT. The CDR3 extends over 15 amino acids. The CDR3 coding sequence is TGTGCCAGCAGCCTCCTAGCGGGGGGGAACAATGAGCAGTTCTTC. This codes for CASSLLAGGNNEQFF.

The chain joins TRBV18 to TRBJ1-1; 8 bases align to TRBD1. The V gene end was trimmed by 3 bases and the J gene end by 1 base; junction bases not matched to a gene: 4. This CDR3 spans 15 amino acids. CDR1 is KGHSH, CDR2 LQKENI, per germline. The CDR3 here is CASSPNQGANTEAFF. The CDR3 bases are TGTGCCAGCTCACCGAACCAGGGGGCGAACACTGAAGCTTTCTTT. The variable domain in full, completed from reference TRBV18 and TRBJ1-1, reads NAGVMQNPRHLVRRRGQEARLRCSPMKGHSHVYWYRQLPEEGLKFMVYLQKENIIDESGMPKERFSAEFPKEGPSILRIQQVVRGDSAAYFCASSPNQGANTEAFFGQGTRLTVV.

This CDR3 is CATHRGTGDTGELFF. The CDR3 region has the DNA TGTGCCACCCACCGGGGGACAGGAGACACCGGGGAGCTGTTTTTT. The chain has TRBV27 and TRBJ2-2; 8 bases agree with TRBD1. From germline, CDR1 is MNHEY and CDR2 SMNVEV (reference sequence). Trimming removed 10 bases from V and 3 bases from J; junction bases left unmatched: 10. The length of the CDR3 is 15 residues.

This clone was seen a handful of times. This rearrangement joins TRBV7-2 to TRBJ1-1; no firm D call. The V end lost 3 bases, the J end lost 11 bases, and 10 bases lay between the germline ends. Germline V gene lookup returns CDR1 SGHTA and CDR2 FQGNSA. The CDR3 has 11 amino acids. The CDR3 is CASSLRRNAFF. In DNA, the CDR3 is TGTGCCAGCAGCTTGAGGCGAAATGCTTTCTTT.

The gene calls are TRBV6-5 and TRBJ2-6, with D perhaps TRBD2 (6 bases). Germline V gene lookup returns CDR1 MNHEY and CDR2 SVGAGI. The V end was cut by 0 bases, the J end by 4 bases, with 10 bases between. The CDR3 consists of 16 residues. The CDR3 sequence is CASSYSRDYGANVLTF. The DNA for the CDR3 is TGTGCCAGCAGTTACTCGCGGGATTACGGGGCCAACGTCCTGACTTTC.

J is TRBJ1-2 and V is TRBV6-5; TRBD1 matches at 8 bases. V lost 5 bases and J lost 3; bases outside the gene matches: 5. This CDR3 is 14 amino acids long. Germline V gene sequence: CDR1 MNHEY, CDR2 SVGAGI. The CDR3 sequence: CASSRTGTYYGYTF. The CDR3 nucleotides read TGTGCCAGCAGTCGGACAGGGACTTACTATGGCTACACCTTC.

The chain has TRBV19 and TRBJ1-1; 7 nucleotides match TRBD1. Losses at the gene ends were 4 bases for V and 2 bases for J; bases not matched to a gene: 7. The CDR3 is 15 residues long. Germline V CDR1 and CDR2: LNHDA, SQIVND (reference sequence). CDR3 amino acids: CASSKGGARNTEAFF. The CDR3 DNA is TGTGCCAGTAGTAAAGGGGGCGCGAGAAACACTGAAGCTTTCTTT.

This chain uses TRBV5-1 with TRBJ1-2; a weak D match, TRBD1 (5 bases). CDR3 size: 14 residues. Germline V gene sequence: CDR1 SGHRS, CDR2 YFSETQ. V was pared by 4 bases and J by 2 bases, with 12 bases between. CDR3 loop: CASSLMTANYGYTF. CDR3 coding DNA: TGCGCCAGCAGCCTGATGACAGCCAACTATGGCTACACCTTC.

J is TRBJ2-3 and V is TRBV7-3, with D perhaps matching TRBD2 (6 bases). Trimming shortened V by 6 bases and J by 6 bases, and 22 bases separated the two germline ends. CDR3 length: 16 residues. Germline-derived CDR1 and CDR2 are SGHTA and FQGTGA. As DNA, the CDR3 is TGTGCCAGCAGGTCGGGACTTCCTCGGGTGGGGGATACGCAGTATTTT. The encoded protein is CASRSGLPRVGDTQYF.

The chain links TRBV5-1 to TRBJ1-1; 8 bases are a match to TRBD1. V lost 4 bases to trimming and J lost 5 bases; unmatched junction nucleotides: 7. The CDR3 covers 14 residues. Germline values: CDR1 SGHRS, CDR2 YFSETQ. The CDR3 DNA follows: TGCGCCAGCAGCGACAGGGGCGCAGGGACTGAAGCTTTCTTT. This gives the protein CASSDRGAGTEAFF.

V gene TRBV21-1 combines with J gene TRBJ2-2; TRBD1 is the table's D call, not checked against the DNA. TRBV21-1 is a listed pseudogene. The CDR3 totals 16 residues. The CDR3 sequence: CASSSRTGCGTGELFF. The CDR3 region has the DNA TGTGCCAGCAGCAGTAGAACAGGGTGCGGCACCGGGGAGCTGTTTTTT.

V gene TRBV27 combines with J gene TRBJ1-2; no clear D gene. The CDR3 is made up of 14 amino acids. V lost 7 bases and J lost 7, with 19 bases in between. Germline CDR1 MNHEY, CDR2 SMNVEV (reference sequence). Here the CDR3 DNA reads TGTGCCAGCAAGATGGCAACGATGGGAGGTGGCTACACCTTC. Translation gives CASKMATMGGGYTF.

The chain combines TRBV18 with TRBJ1-3; D remains ambiguous. This CDR3 is built from 13 residues. The V end was cut by 6 bases, the J end by 8 bases, with 14 bases between. Germline V CDR1 and CDR2: KGHSH, LQKENI. As DNA, the CDR3 is TGTGCCAGCTCCCTCGGAGCCTCGGACACCATATATTTT. Protein product: CASSLGASDTIYF.

Only one count was recorded for this clone. V is TRBV18 and J is TRBJ1-1; D is perhaps TRBD1 (6 bases). In germline, CDR1 is KGHSH, CDR2 LQKENI. The ends were cut back, 6 bases at V and 5 bases at J, with 19 bases in the middle. The CDR3 is made up of 15 amino acids. The CDR3 coding sequence is TGTGCCAGCTCGTTTTCTAGGGGGTTGGGGACTGAAGCTTTCTTT. This gives the protein CASSFSRGLGTEAFF.

For the CDR3, the DNA is TGTGCCAGCAGCGGACAGGGCTCACCCCTCCACTTT. Amino acids: CASSGQGSPLHF. The chain combines TRBV6-5 with TRBJ1-6; 8 bases match TRBD1. This CDR3 has 12 residues. CDR1 is MNHEY, CDR2 SVGAGI, per germline. J gave up 10 bases and V 6 bases, and 2 bases lay outside the gene matches.

The chain combines TRBV19 with TRBJ2-7, with 8 bases that match TRBD1. V shed 5 bases, J shed 3 bases, and the junction held 12 bases outside the gene matches. This CDR3 has 16 amino acids. The V gene's germline CDR1 is LNHDA and CDR2 SQIVND (reference sequence). The CDR3 region has the DNA TGTGCCAGTAGTTCTTTTGGACAGGGCCCCAACTACGAGCAGTACTTC. Amino acid sequence: CASSSFGQGPNYEQYF.

Concerning this clone: Other nucleotide sequences from this sample produce the same CDR3. The CDR3 reads CASSFLQGNTEAFF. In nucleotides, the CDR3 is TGCGCCAGCAGCTTCCTGCAGGGTAACACTGAAGCTTTCTTT. J is TRBJ1-1 and V is TRBV5-1; TRBD1 might be the D (5 bases). This CDR3 comprises 14 residues. Trimming left V 2 bases short and J 2 bases short, with 10 bases between. Germline V lookup: CDR1 SGHRS, CDR2 YFSETQ.